Listed here are 30 T cell receptor beta chains from one sample, sequenced in a study of cytomegalovirus exposure and HLA in healthy donors. The study ran its PCR with 60 Vbeta and 13 Jbeta primers. The table came from immunoSEQ multiplex PCR; TCRdb's copy has only in-frame clones and leaves some out. This sample has 100,000 to 150,000 clones; approximately 60% occur once, and the top ten carry 2% to 2.5%. Material: PBMCs. Receptor source: a woman aged 40 to 50 in good health and CMV-seronegative.

J is TRBJ1-1 and V is TRBV2; no clear D. Trimming removed 4 bases from V and 0 bases from J, with 15 bases in between. Germline V lookup: CDR1 SNHLY, CDR2 FYNNEI. The length of the CDR3 is 16 residues. CDR3 coding DNA: TGTGCCAGCAGTGTTTGGTTGGGTAGCATGAACACTGAAGCTTTCTTT. Encoded protein: CASSVWLGSMNTEAFF.

V gene TRBV6-1 combines with J gene TRBJ1-1; 9 bases line up with TRBD1. Germline-derived CDR1 and CDR2 are MNHNS and SASEGT. V shed 6 bases, J shed 5 bases, and the junction held 10 bases outside the gene matches. This CDR3 has 15 amino acids. Here the CDR3 reads CASRGAGTGRTEAFF. The CDR3 bases are TGTGCCAGCAGAGGAGCCGGGACAGGGAGGACTGAAGCTTTCTTT.

In DNA form, the CDR3 reads TGTGCCAGCAGCTTCACTAGCGGGGGCAACAATGAGCAGTTCTTC. This translates into CASSFTSGGNNEQFF. The genes are TRBV11-2 and TRBJ2-1; 11 bases match TRBD2. Germline CDR1 SGHAT, CDR2 FQNNGV. The CDR3 has 15 amino acids. Germline trimming cut 3 bases from V and 5 bases from J; bases unmatched to any gene: 3.

CDR3 residues: CATLLAGLDYGYTF. DNA of the CDR3: TGTGCCACCTTGTTGGCGGGACTCGATTATGGCTACACCTTC. This chain uses TRBV6-1 with TRBJ1-2; possibly TRBD1 for D (5 bases). The CDR3 length is 14 residues. V shed 10 bases and J shed 5 bases, with 20 bases lying between them. Per the germline V gene, CDR1 is MNHNS and CDR2 is SASEGT.

The chain links TRBV10-2 to TRBJ2-1; 9 bases are shared with TRBD2. CDR1 and CDR2 from the germline V gene are WSHSY and SAAADI. With 8 bases clipped from V and 9 bases from J, the junction kept 14 bases outside the gene matches. CDR3 length: 15 amino acids. The CDR3 spells CASGPLAGPISEQFF. As DNA, the CDR3 is TGCGCCAGCGGGCCGCTAGCGGGGCCCATCAGTGAGCAGTTCTTC.

This chain joins TRBV25-1 and TRBJ1-4, with a weak D call TRBD1 (5 bases). The CDR3 extends over 14 amino acids. Looked up from germline, CDR1 is MGHDK and CDR2 is SYGVNS. Trimming took 7 bases from V and 0 from J, leaving 9 bases between them. CDR3 DNA sequence: TGTGCCAGCACCGGGACTTCAACTAATGAAAAACTGTTTTTT. Its protein product is CASTGTSTNEKLFF. The variable domain in full, completed from reference TRBV25-1 and TRBJ1-4, reads EADIYQTPRYLVIGTGKKITLECSQTMGHDKMYWYQQDPGMELHLIHYSYGVNSTEKGDLSSESTVSRIRTEHFPLTLESARPSHTSQYLCASTGTSTNEKLFFGSGTQLSVL.

The chain has TRBV25-1 and TRBJ2-4; TRBD1 agrees at 9 bases. The germline CDR1 and CDR2 sequences are MGHDK and SYGVNS. CDR3 length: 15 residues. With 2 bases clipped from V and 7 bases from J, the junction kept 6 bases outside the gene matches. CDR3 region: CASSEGSGTGNIQYF. The CDR3 DNA reads TGTGCCAGCAGTGAAGGATCCGGGACAGGGAACATTCAGTACTTC.

V gene TRBV9 combines with J gene TRBJ1-1, with D possibly matching TRBD1 (5 bases). With 0 bases removed from V and 2 bases from J, the gap between germline ends came to 11 bases. CDR3 length: 15 amino acids. CDR1 is SGDLS and CDR2 is YYNGEE in the germline V gene. The CDR3 protein is CASSVGTRLNTEAFF. The CDR3 nucleotides read TGTGCCAGCAGCGTAGGGACAAGATTAAACACTGAAGCTTTCTTT.

The table lists this clone with a few counts. This chain links TRBV5-1 with TRBJ2-2; D possibly corresponds to TRBD1 (6 bases). Germline V lookup: CDR1 SGHRS, CDR2 YFSETQ. The CDR3 loop spans 13 amino acids. V was clipped by 4 bases and J by 6 bases, with 10 bases between them. The CDR3, as DNA: TGCGCCAGCAGCACACAGGGTTCCGGGGAGCTGTTTTTT. It codes for CASSTQGSGELFF.

The chain has TRBV11-1 and TRBJ1-2; D unclear. This CDR3 has 15 residues. V lost 1 base, J lost 2 bases, and 11 bases lay in between. Germline V gives CDR1 SGHAT, CDR2 FQDESV (reference sequence). CDR3 sequence: CASSLDGVRNYGYTF. The CDR3 DNA reads TGTGCCAGCAGCTTAGACGGGGTCAGAAACTATGGCTACACCTTC.

The chain couples TRBV11-2 to TRBJ1-6; D may be TRBD1 (6 bases). V lost 4 bases and J 10 bases, leaving 11 bases between the germline ends. The CDR3 extends over 13 amino acids. CDR1 SGHAT and CDR2 FQNNGV come from the germline V gene. The CDR3 DNA sequence: TGTGCCAGCAGCTGGACAGTAGAATCACCCCTCCACTTT. Translating it yields CASSWTVESPLHF.

The chain carries TRBV25-1 and TRBJ1-3; D may be TRBD1 (5 bases). V lost 4 bases to trimming and J lost 2 bases, with 12 bases between them. The CDR3 is made up of 15 amino acids. Germline lookup yields CDR1 MGHDK and CDR2 SYGVNS. CDR3 region: CASSASGGAGNTIYF. The CDR3 DNA is TGTGCCAGCAGTGCTTCGGGGGGTGCTGGAAACACCATATATTTT.

The DNA for the CDR3 is TGTGCCAGCGTACTTTCCCGTTGGGGCCATAGCAATCAGCCCCAGCATTTT. This encodes CASVLSRWGHSNQPQHF. V is TRBV28 and J is TRBJ1-5; D may be TRBD1 (5 bases). CDR3 size: 17 residues. Germline loops: CDR1 MDHEN, CDR2 SYDVKM. V lost 8 bases and J lost 0, with 20 bases in between.

This clone was counted between two and nine times. The rearrangement joins TRBV6-6 to TRBJ1-5; TRBD1 might be the D (6 bases). The CDR3 extends over 12 amino acids. Between the trimmed V and J ends, which lost 6 bases and 7 bases, there was a span of 10 bases. Looked up from germline, CDR1 is MNHNY and CDR2 is SVGAGI (reference sequence). This CDR3 reads CASSEGVQPQHF. CDR3 bases: TGTGCCAGCAGCGAGGGGGTGCAGCCCCAGCATTTT.

In DNA form, the CDR3 reads TGTGCCAGCAGCCCGACAGGGGTTCTCTATGGCTACACCTTC. The encoded protein is CASSPTGVLYGYTF. The chain employs TRBV7-2 and TRBJ1-2; 8 nucleotides agree with TRBD1. Trimming removed 5 bases from V and 4 bases from J; junction bases left unmatched: 6. Germline CDR1 SGHTA, CDR2 FQGNSA. The CDR3 consists of 14 residues. The full variable domain, in which reference TRBV7-2 and TRBJ1-2 provide the parts outside the CDR3, is GAGVSQSPSNKVTEKGKDVELRCDPISGHTALYWYRQSLGQGLEFLIYFQGNSAPDKSGLPSDRFSAERTGGSVSTLTIQRTQQEDSAVYLCASSPTGVLYGYTFGSGTRLTVV.

The V gene is TRBV11-2, the J gene TRBJ2-7; possibly TRBD1 for D (6 bases). The length of the CDR3 is 17 residues. The germline CDR1 and CDR2 sequences are SGHAT and FQNNGV. Deletions cut 5 bases from V and 0 bases from J, with 20 bases between. In nucleotides, the CDR3 is TGTGCCAGCAGCCCCCCCCTTACAGGGATTAGCTCCTACGAGCAGTACTTC. Protein sequence: CASSPPLTGISSYEQYF.

V and J are TRBV6-5 and TRBJ2-5; D unresolved. The ends were cut back, 4 bases at V and 7 bases at J, with 19 bases in the middle. In germline, CDR1 is MNHEY, CDR2 SVGAGI. The CDR3 is made up of 15 amino acids. CDR3 sequence reads: CASSLSQLSTATQYF. DNA of the CDR3: TGTGCCAGCAGTTTGTCACAGTTGTCCACGGCGACCCAGTACTTC.

This clone was picked up a small number of times. The chain has TRBV10-3 and TRBJ1-4; 7 nucleotides match TRBD1. The CDR3 is 15 residues long. V was clipped by 6 bases and J by 6 bases; unmatched bases: 10. CDR1 and CDR2 from the germline V gene are ENHRY and SYGVKD. The CDR3 region is CAISWRQGVDEKLFF. Here the CDR3 DNA reads TGTGCCATCAGCTGGAGACAGGGCGTAGATGAAAAACTGTTTTTT.

This clone is medium-sized (0.01 to 0.1%) by share. The chain links TRBV5-1 to TRBJ1-1, with D hard to call. Trimming stripped 5 bases from V and 0 bases from J, with 14 bases between. This CDR3 is built from 15 residues. Germline assignment: CDR1 SGHRS and CDR2 YFSETQ. The DNA of the CDR3 is TGCGCCAGCAGATCGGGTCGATACATGAACACTGAAGCTTTCTTT. It codes for CASRSGRYMNTEAFF. The full variable domain, in which reference TRBV5-1 and TRBJ1-1 provide the parts outside the CDR3, is KAGVTQTPRYLIKTRGQQVTLSCSPISGHRSVSWYQQTPGQGLQFLFEYFSETQRNKGNFPGRFSGRQFSNSRSEMNVSTLELGDSALYLCASRSGRYMNTEAFFGQGTRLTVV.

V gene TRBV4-1 combines with J gene TRBJ1-1, with 8 bases aligning to TRBD1. The CDR3 is made up of 15 amino acids. V lost 7 bases to trimming and J lost 3 bases; unmatched junction nucleotides: 10. From germline, CDR1 is MGHRA and CDR2 YSYEKL. Written as DNA, the CDR3 is TGCGCCAGCAACAACCCGGGACAGGCTTACACTGAAGCTTTCTTT. Translation gives CASNNPGQAYTEAFF.

The CDR3, as DNA: TGTGCCAGCAGCCCCAGGACAGGGAAAGGGAGTGGCTACACCTTC. Translating gives CASSPRTGKGSGYTF. This chain links TRBV28 with TRBJ1-2; 8 bases line up with TRBD1. In germline, CDR1 is MDHEN, CDR2 SYDVKM. J lost 7 bases, V lost 6 bases, and 13 bases had no gene match. This CDR3 region has 15 residues.

The gene calls are TRBV18 and TRBJ1-2, with D unresolved. Trimming pared 3 bases from V and 5 bases from J, leaving 7 bases between. CDR1 is KGHSH, CDR2 LQKENI, per germline. The CDR3 extends over 12 amino acids. DNA for the CDR3: TGTGCCAGCTCACCTGGGGAGTATGGCTACACCTTC. Its translation is CASSPGEYGYTF.

V gene TRBV2 combines with J gene TRBJ1-1; D is unclear. Germline CDR1 is SNHLY and CDR2 is FYNNEI. CDR3 length: 14 residues. V gave up 3 bases and J gave up 4 bases, with 12 bases separating them. In DNA form, the CDR3 reads TGTGCCAGCAGTGATTGGGTCTCGGGCACTGAAGCTTTCTTT. This encodes CASSDWVSGTEAFF.

This clone occurred once. The chain joins TRBV7-9 to TRBJ1-2, with TRBD1 as a possible D gene (6 bases). CDR3 length: 14 residues. Germline V gene data show CDR1 as SEHNR and CDR2 as FQNEAQ (reference sequence). Trimming shortened V by 3 bases and J by 4 bases, and 12 bases separated the two germline ends. Here the CDR3 DNA reads TGTGCCAGCAGCTTTCAGGGGAACGTCTATGGCTACACCTTC. It encodes CASSFQGNVYGYTF.

The CDR3 DNA sequence: TGTGCCAGTAGTATGAGGGGACAGGGGGCTGGATACACTGAAGCTTTCTTT. Protein: CASSMRGQGAGYTEAFF. The chain employs TRBV19 and TRBJ1-1; TRBD1 agrees at 12 bases. The CDR3 is made up of 17 amino acids. V trimming: 3 bases; J trimming: 3 bases; junction bases outside the gene matches: 8. Germline lookup yields CDR1 LNHDA and CDR2 SQIVND (reference sequence).

The chain joins TRBV7-2 to TRBJ1-5; D is ambiguous. The germline V gene has CDR1 SGHTA and CDR2 FQGNSA. The CDR3 contains 14 residues. V lost 0 bases and J lost 0, with 3 bases in between. The CDR3 reads CASSLAHSNQPQHF. The CDR3, as DNA: TGTGCCAGCAGCTTAGCCCATAGCAATCAGCCCCAGCATTTT.

This chain uses TRBV18 with TRBJ1-2; D remains ambiguous. This CDR3 comprises 13 residues. Germline values: CDR1 KGHSH, CDR2 LQKENI. Between the trimmed V and J ends, which lost 2 bases and 11 bases, there was a span of 15 bases. The CDR3 region is CASSPESRFGYTF. For the CDR3, the DNA is TGTGCCAGCTCACCAGAATCCAGGTTTGGATACACCTTC. Together with reference TRBV18 and TRBJ1-2, the CDR3 gives the full variable domain: NAGVMQNPRHLVRRRGQEARLRCSPMKGHSHVYWYRQLPEEGLKFMVYLQKENIIDESGMPKERFSAEFPKEGPSILRIQQVVRGDSAAYFCASSPESRFGYTFGSGTRLTVV.

This clone was seen only a few times. The chain is built from TRBV30 and TRBJ2-7, with TRBD1 matching over 10 bases. The V and J ends lost 5 bases and 3 bases, in that order; junction bases with no gene match: 4. The CDR3 has 13 residues. Germline CDR1 and CDR2: GTSNPN and SVGIG (reference sequence). The CDR3 DNA follows: TGTGCCTGGGCGGGGGACAGGGGCTACGAGCAGTACTTC. Protein sequence: CAWAGDRGYEQYF.

In this sample, this clone turned up a few times. V usage is TRBV14 and J usage is TRBJ1-1, with D uncertain. The CDR3 totals 12 residues. V was cut by 4 bases and J by 1 base, with 4 bases left in between. Germline V lookup: CDR1 SGHDN, CDR2 FVKESK. In DNA, the CDR3 is TGTGCCAGCAGCCGAGGGAACACTGAAGCTTTCTTT. This sequence encodes CASSRGNTEAFF. Full variable domain (rest looked up from reference TRBV14 and TRBJ1-1): EAGVTQFPSHSVIEKGQTVTLRCDPISGHDNLYWYRRVMGKEIKFLLHFVKESKQDESGMPNNRFLAERTGGTYSTLKVQPAELEDSGVYFCASSRGNTEAFFGQGTRLTVV.

The CDR3 coding sequence is TGTGCCAGAGGGGGGGGTTACTCTGGAAACACCATATATTTT. Translation: CARGGGYSGNTIYF. The genes are TRBV19 and TRBJ1-3, with D possibly being TRBD1 (6 bases). The germline gives CDR1 LNHDA, CDR2 SQIVND (reference sequence). Trimming stripped 9 bases from V and 0 bases from J, with 12 bases between. This CDR3 is built from 14 residues.